This T cell receptor beta chain comes out of a study of metastatic and nonmetastatic thyroid tumors. Looking at the study overall: Peripheral blood and tumor or nodule samples from malignant and benign thyroid patients were compared. Study-wide points: It was reported that TCR beta diversity was significantly higher in malignant thyroid tumors than benign nodules, in blood and tumor.

With MiXCR, TCRdb reprocessed the PCR reads. There are almost 70,000 clones in the sample; approximately 15% occur only once, and under 8% lies in the top ten. The V end was cut by 10 bases, the J end by 2 bases, with 17 bases between. This CDR3 comprises 14 residues. Patients underwent thyroid surgery, and none had received any treatment before it. This clone was picked up a small number of times. Its antigen is not known. Sequenced sample: blood. The sequence was obtained from a male donor with papillary thyroid cancer or a benign thyroid nodule (not recorded which). Some clones in this sample may be carry-over from other donors' samples. The chain employs TRBV12-3 or TRBV12-4 and TRBJ1-1; D unresolved. As DNA, the CDR3 is TGTGCCATTAGTTTAGGGCAGGCTAACACTGAAGCTTTCTTT. This encodes CAISLGQANTEAFF.